The sequence of this TCR beta chain was determined in a study of blood T cells in healthy people across ages. The length of the CDR3 is 13 residues. V was shortened by 8 bases and J by 5 bases, with 14 bases between the two germline ends. Germline V CDR1 and CDR2: MNHEY, SVGAGI. A J-beta primer mix and a sample-barcoded 5' primer were used in a second PCR of about 7 to 12 cycles. Every cDNA molecule carried a tag from a template-switch adaptor bearing 12 random nucleotides. MiXCR, applied by TCRdb to the 5' RACE reads, yields one record per CDR3 protein. The sample includes around 1.5 million distinct CDR3 sequences, 35% to 45% of them seen just once.

This TCR was recovered from a woman between 18 and 29 years old in good health. Sequencing was done on a sample of blood. The chain has TRBV6-5 and TRBJ2-3; no clear D gene. CDR3 bases: TGTGCCAGCCCACCGGACGGCCTAGATACGCAGTATTTT. Amino acids: CASPPDGLDTQYF.